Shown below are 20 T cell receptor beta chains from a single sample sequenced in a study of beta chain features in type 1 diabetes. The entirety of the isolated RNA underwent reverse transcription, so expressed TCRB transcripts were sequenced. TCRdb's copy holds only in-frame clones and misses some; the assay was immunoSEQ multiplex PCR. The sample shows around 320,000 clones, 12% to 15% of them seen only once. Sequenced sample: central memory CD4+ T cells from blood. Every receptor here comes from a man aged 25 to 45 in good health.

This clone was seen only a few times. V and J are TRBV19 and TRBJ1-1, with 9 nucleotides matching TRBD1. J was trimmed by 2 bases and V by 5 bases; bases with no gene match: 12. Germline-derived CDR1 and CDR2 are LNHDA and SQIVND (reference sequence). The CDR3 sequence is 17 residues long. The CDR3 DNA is TGTGCCAGTAGTGTAAACAGAGGGACAGGGCTAAACACTGAAGCTTTCTTT. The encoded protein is CASSVNRGTGLNTEAFF.

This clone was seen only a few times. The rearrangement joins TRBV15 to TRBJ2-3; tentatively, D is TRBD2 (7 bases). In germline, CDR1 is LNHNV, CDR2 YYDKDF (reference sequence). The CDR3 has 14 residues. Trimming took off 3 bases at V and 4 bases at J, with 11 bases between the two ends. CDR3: CATSSRGGADTQYF. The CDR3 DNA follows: TGTGCCACCAGCAGCAGGGGAGGGGCAGATACGCAGTATTTT.

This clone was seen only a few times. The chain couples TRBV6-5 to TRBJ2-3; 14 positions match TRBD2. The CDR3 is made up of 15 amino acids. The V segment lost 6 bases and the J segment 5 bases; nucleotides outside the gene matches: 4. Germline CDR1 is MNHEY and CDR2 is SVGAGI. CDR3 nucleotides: TGTGCCAGCAGCCTGGGACTAGCGGGAGTAGATACGCAGTATTTT. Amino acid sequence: CASSLGLAGVDTQYF.

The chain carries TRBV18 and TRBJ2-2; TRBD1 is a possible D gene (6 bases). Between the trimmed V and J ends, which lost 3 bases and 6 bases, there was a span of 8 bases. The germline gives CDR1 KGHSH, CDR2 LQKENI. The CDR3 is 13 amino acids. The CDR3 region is CASSPYRAGELFF. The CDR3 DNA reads TGTGCCAGCTCACCGTACAGGGCCGGGGAGCTGTTTTTT.

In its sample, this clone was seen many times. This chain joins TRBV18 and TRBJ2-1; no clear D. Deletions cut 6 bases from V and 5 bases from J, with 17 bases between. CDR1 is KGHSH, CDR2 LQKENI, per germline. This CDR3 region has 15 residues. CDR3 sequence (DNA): TGTGCCAGCTCGTTGGCTCACGCAAGGAACAATGAGCAGTTCTTC. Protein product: CASSLAHARNNEQFF.

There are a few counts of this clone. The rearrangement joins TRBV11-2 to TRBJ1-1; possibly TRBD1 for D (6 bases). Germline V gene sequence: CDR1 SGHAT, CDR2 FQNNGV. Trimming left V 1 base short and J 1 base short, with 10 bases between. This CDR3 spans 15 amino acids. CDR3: CASSLVVGGNTEAFF. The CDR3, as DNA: TGTGCCAGCAGCTTAGTCGTAGGGGGGAACACTGAAGCTTTCTTT.

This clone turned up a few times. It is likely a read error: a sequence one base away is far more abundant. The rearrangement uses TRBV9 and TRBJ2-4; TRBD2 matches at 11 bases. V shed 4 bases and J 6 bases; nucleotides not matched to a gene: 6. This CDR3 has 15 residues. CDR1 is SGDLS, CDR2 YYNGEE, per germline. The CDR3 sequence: CASSYSGGAGNIQYF. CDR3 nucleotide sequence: TGTGCCAGCAGCTATAGCGGGGGGGCCGGAAACATTCAGTACTTC.

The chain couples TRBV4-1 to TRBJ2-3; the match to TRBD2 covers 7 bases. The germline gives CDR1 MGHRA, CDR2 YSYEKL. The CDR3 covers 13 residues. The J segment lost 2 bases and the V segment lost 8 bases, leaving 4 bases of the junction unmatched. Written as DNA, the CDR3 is TGCGCCAGCTCGCGGGGGTCCACAGATACGCAGTATTTT. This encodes CASSRGSTDTQYF.

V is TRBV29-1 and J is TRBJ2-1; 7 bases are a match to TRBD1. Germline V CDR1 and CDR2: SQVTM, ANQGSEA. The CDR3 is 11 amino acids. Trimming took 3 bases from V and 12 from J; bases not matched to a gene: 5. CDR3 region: CSVDPGTVQFF. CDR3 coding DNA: TGCAGCGTTGACCCCGGGACAGTGCAGTTCTTC.

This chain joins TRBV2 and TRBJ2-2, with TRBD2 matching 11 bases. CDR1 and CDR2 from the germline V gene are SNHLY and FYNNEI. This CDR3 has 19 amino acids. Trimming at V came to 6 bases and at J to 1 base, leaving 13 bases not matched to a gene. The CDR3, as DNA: TGTGCCAGCAGCATCCCCTCTTTTAGCGGGAGGGGGAACACCGGGGAGCTGTTTTTT. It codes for CASSIPSFSGRGNTGELFF.

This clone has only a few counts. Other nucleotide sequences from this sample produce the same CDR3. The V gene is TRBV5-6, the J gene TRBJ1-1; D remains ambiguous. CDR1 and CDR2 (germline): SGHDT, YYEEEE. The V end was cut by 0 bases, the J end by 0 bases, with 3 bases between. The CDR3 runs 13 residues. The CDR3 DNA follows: TGTGCCAGCAGCTTGGAGGTGAACACTGAAGCTTTCTTT. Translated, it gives CASSLEVNTEAFF.

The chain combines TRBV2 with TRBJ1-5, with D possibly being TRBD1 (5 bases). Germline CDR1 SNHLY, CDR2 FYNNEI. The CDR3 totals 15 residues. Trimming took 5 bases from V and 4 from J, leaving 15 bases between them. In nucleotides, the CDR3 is TGTGCCAGCAGTTCCGGGACCCCAAGAAATCAGCCCCAGCATTTT. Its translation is CASSSGTPRNQPQHF. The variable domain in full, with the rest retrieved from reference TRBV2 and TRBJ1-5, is EPEVTQTPSHQVTQMGQEVILRCVPISNHLYFYWYRQILGQKVEFLVSFYNNEISEKSEIFDDQFSVERPDGSNFTLKIRSTKLEDSAMYFCASSSGTPRNQPQHFGDGTRLSIL.

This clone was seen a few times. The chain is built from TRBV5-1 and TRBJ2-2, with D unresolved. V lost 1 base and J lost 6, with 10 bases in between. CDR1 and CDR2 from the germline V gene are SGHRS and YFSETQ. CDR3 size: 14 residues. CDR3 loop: CASSLTQGPGELFF. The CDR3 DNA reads TGCGCCAGCAGCTTGACGCAAGGGCCCGGGGAGCTGTTTTTT. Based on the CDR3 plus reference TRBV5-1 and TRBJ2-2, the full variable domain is KAGVTQTPRYLIKTRGQQVTLSCSPISGHRSVSWYQQTPGQGLQFLFEYFSETQRNKGNFPGRFSGRQFSNSRSEMNVSTLELGDSALYLCASSLTQGPGELFFGEGSRLTVL.

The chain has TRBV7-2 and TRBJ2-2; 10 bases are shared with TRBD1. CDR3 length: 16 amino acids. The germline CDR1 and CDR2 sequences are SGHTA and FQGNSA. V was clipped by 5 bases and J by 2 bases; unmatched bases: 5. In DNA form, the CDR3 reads TGTGCCAGCAGCCTAGGACAGGGGGTTAACACCGGGGAGCTGTTTTTT. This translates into CASSLGQGVNTGELFF.

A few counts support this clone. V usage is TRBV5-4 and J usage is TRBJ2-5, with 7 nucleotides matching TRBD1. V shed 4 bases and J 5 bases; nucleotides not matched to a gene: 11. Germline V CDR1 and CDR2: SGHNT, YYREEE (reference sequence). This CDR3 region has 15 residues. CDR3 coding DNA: TGTGCCAGCAGCGCCCGACAGGGCCCATCGGAGACCCAGTACTTC. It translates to CASSARQGPSETQYF. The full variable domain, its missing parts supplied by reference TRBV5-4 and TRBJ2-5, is ETGVTQSPTHLIKTRGQQVTLRCSSQSGHNTVSWYQQALGQGPQFIFQYYREEENGRGNFPPRFSGLQFPNYSSELNVNALELDDSALYLCASSARQGPSETQYFGPGTRLLVL.

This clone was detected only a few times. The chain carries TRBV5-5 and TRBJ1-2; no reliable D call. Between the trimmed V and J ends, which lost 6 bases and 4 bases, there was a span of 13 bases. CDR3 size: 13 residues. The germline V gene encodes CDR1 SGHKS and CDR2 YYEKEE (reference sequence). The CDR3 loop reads CASTPLVRYGYTF. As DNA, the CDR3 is TGTGCCAGCACCCCGCTTGTACGCTATGGCTACACCTTC.

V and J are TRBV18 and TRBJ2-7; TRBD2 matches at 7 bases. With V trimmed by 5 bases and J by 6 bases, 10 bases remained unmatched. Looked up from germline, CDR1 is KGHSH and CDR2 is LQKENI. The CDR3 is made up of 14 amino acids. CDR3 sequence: CASSDGGYGREQYF. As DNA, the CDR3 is TGTGCCAGCTCAGACGGGGGGTATGGACGCGAGCAGTACTTC. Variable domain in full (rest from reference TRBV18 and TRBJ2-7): NAGVMQNPRHLVRRRGQEARLRCSPMKGHSHVYWYRQLPEEGLKFMVYLQKENIIDESGMPKERFSAEFPKEGPSILRIQQVVRGDSAAYFCASSDGGYGREQYFGPGTRLTVT.

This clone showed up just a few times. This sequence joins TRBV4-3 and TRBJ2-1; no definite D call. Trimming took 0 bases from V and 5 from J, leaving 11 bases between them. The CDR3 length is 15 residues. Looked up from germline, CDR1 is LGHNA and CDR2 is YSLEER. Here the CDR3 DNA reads TGCGCCAGCAGCCAAGAGATATGGGGTGACAATGAGCAGTTCTTC. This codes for CASSQEIWGDNEQFF.

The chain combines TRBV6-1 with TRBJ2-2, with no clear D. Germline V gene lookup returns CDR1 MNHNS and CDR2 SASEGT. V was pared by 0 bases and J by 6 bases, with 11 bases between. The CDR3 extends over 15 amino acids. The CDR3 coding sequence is TGTGCCAGCAGTGAAGCTGCGATGACGGCCGGGGAGCTGTTTTTT. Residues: CASSEAAMTAGELFF.

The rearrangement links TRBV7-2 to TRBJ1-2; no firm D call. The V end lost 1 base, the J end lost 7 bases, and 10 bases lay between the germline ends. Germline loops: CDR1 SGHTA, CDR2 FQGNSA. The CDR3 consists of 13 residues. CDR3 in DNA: TGTGCCAGCAGCTTAGAGTCCGGTCGTGGCTACACCTTC. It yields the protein CASSLESGRGYTF.